One and the same sample provided the 25 T cell receptor beta chains below, sequenced in a study of T cells in Graves' hyperthyroidism and ophthalmopathy. The investigators amplified TCR beta CDR3 regions from RNA transcripts. HTBI primers were the set used in a first-round RT-PCR of the TCR CDR3. TCRdb reprocessed the multiplex PCR reads with MiXCR, giving one entry per CDR3 protein. The repertoire holds about 600,000 distinct CDR3 sequences, around 15% seen once, with around 3.3% in the top ten. Source material: blood. Source of these receptors: a middle-aged woman with Graves' ophthalmopathy.

CDR3 bases: TGCAGTGCTAGAGATACCCGACTAGCGGGAGCGGCGACCTACGAGCAGTACTTC. Translating it yields CSARDTRLAGAATYEQYF. The chain uses TRBV20-1 and TRBJ2-7; the match to TRBD2 covers 12 bases. CDR1 DFQATT and CDR2 SNEGSKA come from the germline V gene (reference sequence). CDR3 length: 18 residues. The V gene end was trimmed by 0 bases and the J gene end by 2 bases; junction bases not matched to a gene: 11.

This clonotype showed up many times. This rearrangement joins TRBV3-1 to TRBJ1-1, with 8 nucleotides matching TRBD1. Germline V gene sequence: CDR1 LGHDT, CDR2 YNNKEL (reference sequence). V lost 3 bases to trimming and J lost 0 bases; unmatched junction nucleotides: 3. The CDR3 loop spans 15 amino acids. CDR3 region: CASSQADRVNTEAFF. DNA of the CDR3: TGTGCCAGCAGCCAGGCGGACAGGGTGAACACTGAAGCTTTCTTT.

This clonotype was seen repeatedly, ten times or more. The chain carries TRBV2 and TRBJ2-3; 8 nucleotides match TRBD2. CDR3 length: 17 residues. Per germline, CDR1 SNHLY and CDR2 FYNNEI. The junction had 10 bases not matched to a gene; V was cut back by 5 bases and J by 0 bases. The CDR3 spells CASSYHTSGPSTDTQYF. The CDR3 DNA reads TGTGCCAGCAGTTACCATACTAGCGGACCTAGCACAGATACGCAGTATTTT.

At least ten counts were recorded for this clonotype. The gene calls are TRBV5-5 and TRBJ2-7, with 10 bases that match TRBD1. V lost 2 bases to trimming and J lost 5 bases; unmatched junction nucleotides: 7. There are 15 residues in the CDR3. Germline lookup yields CDR1 SGHKS and CDR2 YYEKEE (reference sequence). The CDR3 protein is CASSLLGQGSNEQYF. DNA of the CDR3: TGTGCCAGCAGCTTATTGGGACAGGGGAGCAACGAGCAGTACTTC.

This clonotype has only a few counts. The chain is built from TRBV7-2 and TRBJ2-7; D is undetermined. This CDR3 is built from 13 residues. Deletions cut 8 bases from V and 2 bases from J, with 13 bases between. CDR1 and CDR2 (germline): SGHTA, FQGNSA. CDR3 amino acids: CASGVAYAYEQYF. In DNA form, the CDR3 reads TGTGCCAGCGGGGTGGCCTATGCCTACGAGCAGTACTTC.

Note on this clonotype: A much larger clone differs by one base, so this may be a read error. The chain uses TRBV6-5 and TRBJ2-7; 12 bases map to TRBD2. The CDR3 loop spans 15 amino acids. Germline CDR1 MNHEY, CDR2 SVGAGI. CDR3 amino acids: CASSYASGRDYEPYF. The CDR3 DNA follows: TGTGCCAGCAGTTATGCTAGCGGGAGGGACTACGAGCCGTACTTC.

At least ten counts were recorded for this clonotype. The rearrangement links TRBV7-3 to TRBJ2-1, with a possible D match to TRBD2 (6 bases). Per the germline V gene, CDR1 is SGHTA and CDR2 is FQGTGA. Trimming pared 3 bases from V and 10 bases from J, leaving 19 bases between. The CDR3 is made up of 15 amino acids. The CDR3 protein is CASSLGGAPGVEQFF. DNA for the CDR3: TGTGCCAGCAGCTTGGGCGGGGCCCCGGGGGTGGAGCAGTTCTTC.

This clonotype appeared a few times. This chain uses TRBV7-3 with TRBJ2-2; D is uncertain. V lost 0 bases and J lost 2, with 7 bases in between. This CDR3 contains 15 residues. CDR1 is SGHTA and CDR2 is FQGTGA in the germline V gene. The CDR3 bases are TGTGCCAGCAGCTTAACGTCAGTAAACACCGGGGAGCTGTTTTTT. It yields the protein CASSLTSVNTGELFF.

This clonotype was seen a few times. The V gene is TRBV7-2, the J gene TRBJ1-5; D unresolved. The CDR3 has 15 amino acids. Trimming pared 1 base from V and 6 bases from J, leaving 13 bases between. CDR1 SGHTA and CDR2 FQGNSA come from the germline V gene. In nucleotides, the CDR3 is TGTGCCAGCAGCTTAGGGCAGGTCTCGTCTCAGCCCCAGCATTTT. Amino acid sequence: CASSLGQVSSQPQHF.

This clonotype was detected once. A much bigger clone sits one base away, suggesting this may be a read error. V is TRBV3-1 and J is TRBJ2-3; D tentatively fits TRBD1 or TRBD2 (5 bases each). The CDR3 has 14 residues. Looked up from germline, CDR1 is LGHDT and CDR2 is YNNKEL (reference sequence). The CDR3 loop is CAGSQGTHTDTQYF. CDR3 nucleotide sequence: TGTGCCGGCAGCCAAGGGACCCACACAGATACGCAGTATTTT.

The rearrangement joins TRBV20-1 to TRBJ2-3; 9 nucleotides align to TRBD1. V lost 0 bases and J lost 2; bases outside the gene matches: 18. The CDR3 covers 20 residues. Germline CDR1 reads DFQATT; CDR2 reads SNEGSKA (reference sequence). The CDR3 reads CSARDSGQGLMPSITDTQYF. DNA of the CDR3: TGCAGTGCTAGAGATTCGGGACAGGGTTTAATGCCAAGCATCACAGATACGCAGTATTTT.

The chain combines TRBV20-1 with TRBJ1-6; D remains unclear. V was cut by 1 base and J by 1 base, with 5 bases left in between. This CDR3 comprises 14 residues. Germline V gene lookup returns CDR1 DFQATT and CDR2 SNEGSKA (reference sequence). CDR3: CSARGRSYNSPLHF. The CDR3 DNA is TGCAGTGCTAGAGGGCGGTCCTATAATTCACCCCTCCACTTT.

This chain uses TRBV5-1 with TRBJ2-1; 9 bases map to TRBD2. This CDR3 has 16 amino acids. The germline gives CDR1 SGHRS, CDR2 YFSETQ. After removal of 4 bases from V and 8 bases from J, the junction contained 13 bases not matched to a gene. CDR3 nucleotide sequence: TGCGCCAGCAGCCCACCCTTGGGCGGGGGGGCCGATGAGCAGTTCTTC. This translates into CASSPPLGGGADEQFF.

This clonotype was detected many times. The gene calls are TRBV20-1 and TRBJ2-3; TRBD1 agrees at 7 bases. CDR1 DFQATT and CDR2 SNEGSKA come from the germline V gene (reference sequence). CDR3 length: 14 residues. In DNA form, the CDR3 reads TGCAGCTATAAACCGGGACAGAGCACAGATACGCAGTATTTT. It translates to CSYKPGQSTDTQYF.

V gene TRBV19 combines with J gene TRBJ2-7, with a tentative D call TRBD1 (6 bases). The CDR3 covers 15 residues. Germline V gives CDR1 LNHDA, CDR2 SQIVND (reference sequence). The V and J ends lost 3 bases and 4 bases respectively, with 16 bases between them. CDR3 residues: CASSIRASGTYEQYF. Here the CDR3 DNA reads TGTGCCAGTAGTATCCGGGCTAGTGGGACATACGAGCAGTACTTC.

This clonotype came up once. V is TRBV30 and J is TRBJ2-5; no clear D. Trimming removed 0 bases at V and 5 bases at J, with 10 bases between. Germline CDR1 and CDR2: GTSNPN and SVGIG (reference sequence). The CDR3 extends over 13 amino acids. The CDR3, as DNA: TGTGCCTGGAGTGTGCGAGAGTGGGAGACCCAGTACTTC. Translating it yields CAWSVREWETQYF.

As concerns this clonotype: A much larger clone differs by one base, so this may be a read error. The chain uses TRBV20-1 and TRBJ2-7; 7 positions agree with TRBD2. This CDR3 is 15 amino acids long. Germline V CDR1 and CDR2: DFQATT, SNEGSKA (reference sequence). The CDR3 region is CGARETDEWGGEQYF. The CDR3 DNA reads TGCGGTGCTAGAGAGACGGACGAGTGGGGGGGCGAGCAGTACTTC.

In its sample, this clonotype was seen many times. The chain is built from TRBV7-9 and TRBJ2-5, with D maybe TRBD2 (5 bases). CDR3 length: 15 amino acids. Germline-derived CDR1 and CDR2 are SEHNR and FQNEAQ (reference sequence). V lost 1 base and J lost 5, with 14 bases in between. CDR3 protein: CASSLDLRGDETQYF. The CDR3 nucleotides read TGTGCCAGCAGCTTAGACCTACGGGGAGACGAGACCCAGTACTTC.

This clonotype came up many times. The chain couples TRBV2 to TRBJ2-7; TRBD2 might be the D (5 bases). V was clipped by 2 bases and J by 0 bases, with 8 bases between them. Germline V gene data show CDR1 as SNHLY and CDR2 as FYNNEI. CDR3 size: 14 residues. DNA of the CDR3: TGTGCCAGCAGTGAAACGGGATTCTCCTACGAGCAGTACTTC. The encoded protein is CASSETGFSYEQYF.

The V call is TRBV6-6, the J call TRBJ2-3, with 7 bases aligning to TRBD1. This CDR3 contains 14 residues. Germline V gene lookup returns CDR1 MNHNY and CDR2 SVGAGI (reference sequence). V trimming: 2 bases; J trimming: 4 bases; junction bases outside the gene matches: 3. The CDR3 here is CASSYRQGADTQYF. DNA for the CDR3: TGTGCCAGCAGTTACCGTCAGGGGGCAGATACGCAGTATTTT.

The sample holds many counts of this clonotype. Here the CDR3 reads CASRSTGGVAEAFF. The DNA of the CDR3 is TGTGCCAGCAGGAGTACAGGGGGCGTCGCTGAAGCTTTCTTT. The V call is TRBV2, the J call TRBJ1-1, with 9 bases that match TRBD1. Germline V CDR1 and CDR2: SNHLY, FYNNEI. With 6 bases clipped from V and 6 bases from J, the junction kept 8 bases outside the gene matches. This CDR3 comprises 14 residues.

There are many counts of this clonotype. The chain couples TRBV2 to TRBJ1-2; the D gene is possibly TRBD1 (5 bases). Germline-derived CDR1 and CDR2 are SNHLY and FYNNEI. The CDR3 length is 14 residues. Trimming took off 3 bases at V and 8 bases at J, with 16 bases between the two ends. CDR3: CASSDGGFVFGYTF. CDR3 DNA sequence: TGTGCCAGCAGTGATGGGGGTTTCGTTTTCGGCTACACCTTC.

In this sample, this clonotype turned up a few times. V gene TRBV12-3 or TRBV12-4 combines with J gene TRBJ2-6; D call uncertain. The CDR3 totals 13 residues. V shed 4 bases and J shed 10 bases, with 11 bases lying between them. The CDR3 sequence: CASSSLGENVLTF. In nucleotides, the CDR3 is TGTGCCAGCAGTTCTTTAGGAGAAAACGTCCTGACTTTC.

There are many counts of this clonotype. The genes are TRBV6-2 or TRBV6-3 and TRBJ1-3; no clear D. The CDR3 runs to 14 residues. Deletions cut 5 bases from V and 2 bases from J, with 10 bases between. Germline CDR1 reads MNHEY; CDR2 reads SVGEGT. CDR3 coding DNA: TGTGCCAGCAGTAAACAGAAAACTGGAAACACCATATATTTT. It translates to CASSKQKTGNTIYF.

This chain links TRBV5-1 with TRBJ2-7, with TRBD2 identical over 9 bases. Germline assignment: CDR1 SGHRS and CDR2 YFSETQ. The CDR3 totals 18 residues. The trim removed 0 bases at V and 0 bases at J, leaving 10 bases unmatched. The CDR3, as DNA: TGCGCCAGCAGCTTGGTTTTTAGCGGGAGTCCCTACTCCTACGAGCAGTACTTC. Protein sequence: CASSLVFSGSPYSYEQYF.